This T cell receptor (beta chain) stems from a study of shared clonotypes between healthy human individuals. Study-wide context: Each donor had three CD4 naive, three CD4 memory, two CD8 naive and one CD8 memory plate.

Measured with immunoSEQ multiplex PCR; TCRdb has only the in-frame clones, and not every one. The repertoire has approximately 2,200,000 clones, about 92% of them found once; the top ten carry roughly 1.7%. General observations from the study: Sharing of clonotypes among donors was expected to vary with sequencing depth.

Naive CD8 cells lacked CD45RO, underwent positive selection for CCR7 and left out terminally differentiated effector memory CD45RA+ cells. Comment on this clone: Its antigen is currently unknown.

Per germline, CDR1 WNHNN and CDR2 SYGVQD (reference sequence). The ends were cut back, 0 bases at V and 7 bases at J, with 9 bases in the middle. CDR3 length: 13 residues. The chain joins TRBV10-1 to TRBJ2-5; D assignment may be TRBD1 or TRBD2 (6 bases each). Sequences were obtained from naive CD8+ T cells from PBMCs. The sequence was collected from a man aged 18 to 30 in good health. Some clones in this sample may be carry-over from other donors' samples. CDR3 DNA sequence: TGCGCCAGCAGTGAGTCCAGGGGAGGGACCCAGTACTTC. Translating it yields CASSESRGGTQYF.